This entry lists 21 T cell receptor beta chains sequenced from one sample in a study of cytomegalovirus exposure and HLA in healthy donors. Amplification used 60 Vbeta primers and 13 Jbeta primers. The table came from immunoSEQ multiplex PCR; TCRdb's copy has only in-frame clones and leaves some out. The table includes some 87,000 clones, roughly 58% detected once. Source material: PBMCs. Every receptor here comes from a woman in her 30s in good health and CMV-seropositive.

V usage is TRBV14 and J usage is TRBJ2-6, with 9 bases that match TRBD1. With V trimmed by 1 base and J by 0 bases, 4 bases remained unmatched. Germline loops: CDR1 SGHDN, CDR2 FVKESK. The CDR3 runs 18 residues. CDR3 DNA sequence: TGTGCCAGCAGCCAAGTCGCGGGACAGGGCTCTGGGGCCAACGTCCTGACTTTC. Translated: CASSQVAGQGSGANVLTF.

This rearrangement joins TRBV11-2 to TRBJ1-2; D unresolved. CDR3 size: 13 residues. V was trimmed by 5 bases and J by 7 bases, leaving 14 bases between them. Germline V lookup: CDR1 SGHAT, CDR2 FQNNGV. The CDR3, as DNA: TGTGCCAGCAGCCCTAGCCCAGCGGGTGGCTACACCTTC. It translates to CASSPSPAGGYTF.

The chain uses TRBV27 and TRBJ1-2; TRBD1 might be the D (5 bases). Trimming removed 5 bases at V and 0 bases at J, with 19 bases between. There are 17 residues in the CDR3. The germline V gene encodes CDR1 MNHEY and CDR2 SMNVEV (reference sequence). As DNA, the CDR3 is TGTGCCAGCAGTCCCTACCTTTCGGGGGAGACTAACTATGGCTACACCTTC. It yields the protein CASSPYLSGETNYGYTF.

This clone was counted a single time. The rearrangement uses TRBV19 and TRBJ2-2, with D perhaps TRBD1 (6 bases). This CDR3 spans 14 amino acids. V shed 4 bases and J shed 6 bases, with 12 bases lying between them. In germline, CDR1 is LNHDA, CDR2 SQIVND (reference sequence). This chain's CDR3 is CASSSLGGSGELFF. Written as DNA, the CDR3 is TGTGCCAGTAGTAGTTTAGGGGGATCCGGGGAGCTGTTTTTT.

The chain couples TRBV9 to TRBJ2-3; maybe TRBD2 (5 bases). The V gene lost 4 bases and the J gene lost 2 bases, with 17 bases spanning the gap. Germline V lookup: CDR1 SGDLS, CDR2 YYNGEE. The CDR3 is made up of 16 amino acids. The chain's CDR3 is CASSILAGSYTDTQYF. The CDR3 region has the DNA TGTGCCAGCAGCATATTGGCGGGTAGCTACACAGATACGCAGTATTTT. The full variable domain, with the rest looked up from reference TRBV9 and TRBJ2-3, is DSGVTQTPKHLITATGQRVTLRCSPRSGDLSVYWYQQSLDQGLQFLIQYYNGEERAKGNILERFSAQQFPDLHSELNLSSLELGDSALYFCASSILAGSYTDTQYFGPGTRLTVL.

This clone showed up just a few times. The CDR3 nucleotides are TGTGCCAGCAGCTACCTAGGATATCAAGAGACCCAGTACTTC. As protein: CASSYLGYQETQYF. The chain links TRBV7-2 to TRBJ2-5; D is undetermined. Deletions cut 4 bases from V and 2 bases from J, with 11 bases between. Germline V gene lookup returns CDR1 SGHTA and CDR2 FQGNSA. This CDR3 is built from 14 residues.

This sequence joins TRBV5-4 and TRBJ2-7, with 13 bases fitting TRBD2. Germline CDR1 is SGHNT and CDR2 is YYREEE (reference sequence). Unmatched junction bases numbered 4, after V lost 4 bases and J lost 0 bases. The CDR3 loop spans 16 amino acids. The CDR3 region is CASSLTSGGLSYEQYF. In DNA form, the CDR3 reads TGTGCCAGCAGCCTGACTAGCGGGGGGCTCTCCTACGAGCAGTACTTC.

This chain links TRBV4-1 with TRBJ1-4, with TRBD1 as a possible D gene (6 bases). Trimming took off 1 base at V and 7 bases at J, with 22 bases between the two ends. The CDR3 has 18 residues. The V gene's germline CDR1 is MGHRA and CDR2 YSYEKL. The CDR3 here is CASSQVPLQGIQGEKLFF. DNA for the CDR3: TGCGCCAGCAGCCAAGTACCCTTACAGGGAATCCAGGGTGAAAAACTGTTTTTT.

This chain links TRBV19 with TRBJ2-7; 11 bases map to TRBD1. Germline V gene sequence: CDR1 LNHDA, CDR2 SQIVND (reference sequence). The CDR3 has 15 residues. V was clipped by 7 bases and J by 0 bases; unmatched bases: 5. The CDR3 region is CASMPGTGGSYEQYF. In DNA form, the CDR3 reads TGTGCCAGTATGCCGGGGACAGGGGGCTCCTACGAGCAGTACTTC.

The genes are TRBV30 and TRBJ1-6; no clear D. The CDR3 has 13 residues. In germline, CDR1 is GTSNPN, CDR2 SVGIG (reference sequence). Trimming removed 0 bases at V and 10 bases at J, with 10 bases between. CDR3 nucleotides: TGTGCCTGGAGTGTAGGAGCCGGCTCACCCCTCCACTTT. Protein: CAWSVGAGSPLHF.

This clone came up a few times. The sample has other DNA sequences that encode this CDR3 too. The V gene is TRBV18, the J gene TRBJ1-5; maybe TRBD1 (5 bases). Trimming pared 6 bases from V and 2 bases from J, leaving 11 bases between. The germline V gene encodes CDR1 KGHSH and CDR2 LQKENI. This CDR3 region has 14 residues. CDR3 residues: CASSPTGGNQPQHF. DNA of the CDR3: TGTGCCAGCTCTCCCACGGGGGGCAATCAGCCCCAGCATTTT.

The rearrangement joins TRBV28 to TRBJ1-5, with a weak D call TRBD1 (6 bases). In germline, CDR1 is MDHEN, CDR2 SYDVKM. The CDR3 sequence is 14 residues long. V was shortened by 7 bases and J by 3 bases, with 13 bases between the two germline ends. The CDR3 DNA sequence: TGTGCCAGCACCATACAGGGTGCCAATCAGCCCCAGCATTTT. This codes for CASTIQGANQPQHF.

The chain uses TRBV20-1 and TRBJ2-7; a weak D match, TRBD2 (5 bases). CDR1 is DFQATT and CDR2 is SNEGSKA in the germline V gene (reference sequence). Trimming cost V 2 bases and J 12 bases, with 14 bases left between them. The CDR3 consists of 11 residues. In nucleotides, the CDR3 is TGCAGTGCTAGATTGAGGGAGACGACGTACTTC. This encodes CSARLRETTYF.

This clone turned up a few times. The chain is built from TRBV19 and TRBJ2-1; maybe TRBD2 (7 bases). Germline V gene lookup returns CDR1 LNHDA and CDR2 SQIVND (reference sequence). The CDR3 has 14 residues. V lost 7 bases, J lost 4 bases, and 14 bases lay in between. CDR3 loop: CASNIAGAYNEQFF. The CDR3 DNA reads as TGTGCCAGTAACATTGCGGGGGCTTACAATGAGCAGTTCTTC.

The rearrangement joins TRBV6-6 to TRBJ2-7, with TRBD2 identical over 8 bases. The CDR3 length is 16 residues. Germline-derived CDR1 and CDR2 are MNHNY and SVGAGI (reference sequence). Trimming at V came to 6 bases and at J to 2 bases, leaving 12 bases not matched to a gene. CDR3 region: CASSTSSGGAPYEQYF. CDR3 sequence (DNA): TGTGCCAGCAGCACGTCATCCGGGGGGGCCCCCTACGAGCAGTACTTC.

This sequence joins TRBV6-4 and TRBJ1-6; 7 nucleotides align to TRBD1. With V trimmed by 8 bases and J by 5 bases, 3 bases remained unmatched. CDR1 and CDR2 (germline): MRHNA, SNTAGT. The length of the CDR3 is 13 residues. CDR3: CASRDSHNSPLHF. For the CDR3, the DNA is TGTGCCAGCCGGGACAGCCATAATTCACCCCTCCACTTT.

This chain joins TRBV29-1 and TRBJ1-6; weak D call: TRBD1 (5 bases). This CDR3 comprises 14 residues. Germline V gene lookup returns CDR1 SQVTM and CDR2 ANQGSEA. CDR3 in DNA: TGCGGTTGCTCAGGGTTTAGTAGAGATTCACCCCTCCACTTT. Translation: CGCSGFSRDSPLHF.

The J gene is TRBJ1-2, the V gene TRBV19, with 9 bases aligning to TRBD1. Unmatched junction bases numbered 6, after V lost 6 bases and J lost 1 base. This CDR3 is 15 amino acids long. Germline CDR1 is LNHDA and CDR2 is SQIVND (reference sequence). The CDR3, as DNA: TGTGCCAGTAGCCGGACAGGGGATTTTAACTATGGCTACACCTTC. Translation gives CASSRTGDFNYGYTF. Together with reference TRBV19 and TRBJ1-2, the CDR3 gives the full variable domain: DGGITQSPKYLFRKEGQNVTLSCEQNLNHDAMYWYRQDPGQGLRLIYYSQIVNDFQKGDIAEGYSVSREKKESFPLTVTSAQKNPTAFYLCASSRTGDFNYGYTFGSGTRLTVV.

The rearrangement uses TRBV4-3 and TRBJ1-6; tentative D call: TRBD1 (5 bases). V was cut by 3 bases and J by 8 bases, with 11 bases left in between. Germline lookup yields CDR1 LGHNA and CDR2 YSLEER. The CDR3 consists of 14 residues. The CDR3 DNA sequence: TGCGCCAGCAGCCAGCTGCCCAGGGATTCACCCCTCCACTTT. Residues: CASSQLPRDSPLHF.

This chain links TRBV6-5 with TRBJ1-1; 7 bases align to TRBD1. Germline V gene sequence: CDR1 MNHEY, CDR2 SVGAGI. Losses at the gene ends were 7 bases for V and 5 bases for J; bases not matched to a gene: 7. This CDR3 has 13 residues. This CDR3 reads CASTPGGYTEAFF. CDR3 sequence (DNA): TGTGCCAGCACCCCAGGGGGTTATACTGAAGCTTTCTTT.

The CDR3 DNA follows: TGTGCCAGCAGCGTAGACGTCTCTCAGGTCCGGGGCTACAATGAGCAGTTCTTC. Amino acid sequence: CASSVDVSQVRGYNEQFF. The chain joins TRBV9 to TRBJ2-1, with D maybe TRBD2 (5 bases). The CDR3 runs to 18 residues. The germline V and J ends were trimmed by 0 bases and 3 bases, with 19 bases remaining between them. Germline V gives CDR1 SGDLS, CDR2 YYNGEE. The variable domain in full, with the rest retrieved from reference TRBV9 and TRBJ2-1, is DSGVTQTPKHLITATGQRVTLRCSPRSGDLSVYWYQQSLDQGLQFLIQYYNGEERAKGNILERFSAQQFPDLHSELNLSSLELGDSALYFCASSVDVSQVRGYNEQFFGPGTRLTVL.